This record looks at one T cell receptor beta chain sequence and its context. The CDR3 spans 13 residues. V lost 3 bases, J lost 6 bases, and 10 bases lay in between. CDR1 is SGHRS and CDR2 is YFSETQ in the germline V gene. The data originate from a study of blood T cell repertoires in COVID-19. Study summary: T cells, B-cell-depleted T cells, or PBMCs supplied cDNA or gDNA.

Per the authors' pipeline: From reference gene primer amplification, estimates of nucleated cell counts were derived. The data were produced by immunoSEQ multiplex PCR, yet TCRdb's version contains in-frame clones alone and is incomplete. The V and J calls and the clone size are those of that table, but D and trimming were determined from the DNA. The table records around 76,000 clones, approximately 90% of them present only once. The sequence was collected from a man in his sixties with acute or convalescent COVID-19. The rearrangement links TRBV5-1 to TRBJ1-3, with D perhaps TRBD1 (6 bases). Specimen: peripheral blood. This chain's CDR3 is CASSSNRENTIYF. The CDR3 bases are TGCGCCAGCAGCTCGAACAGGGAAAACACCATATATTTT.